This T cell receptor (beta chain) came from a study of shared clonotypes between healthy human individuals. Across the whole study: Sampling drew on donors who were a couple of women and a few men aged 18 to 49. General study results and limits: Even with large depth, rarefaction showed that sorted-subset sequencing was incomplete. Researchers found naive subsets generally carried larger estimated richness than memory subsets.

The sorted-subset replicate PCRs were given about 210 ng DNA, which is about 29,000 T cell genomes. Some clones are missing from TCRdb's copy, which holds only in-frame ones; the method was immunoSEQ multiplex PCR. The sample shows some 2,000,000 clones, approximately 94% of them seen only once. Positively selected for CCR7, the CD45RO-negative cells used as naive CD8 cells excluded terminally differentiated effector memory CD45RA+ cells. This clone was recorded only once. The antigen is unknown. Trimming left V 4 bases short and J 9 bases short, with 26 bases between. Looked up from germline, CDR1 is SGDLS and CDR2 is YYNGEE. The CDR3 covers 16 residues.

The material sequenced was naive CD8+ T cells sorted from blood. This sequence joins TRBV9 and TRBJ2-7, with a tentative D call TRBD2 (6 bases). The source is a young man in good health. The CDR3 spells CASSTHAGTSFVGQYF. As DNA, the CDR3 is TGTGCCAGCAGCACCCACGCCGGGACTTCTTTTGTCGGGCAGTACTTC.